The present T cell receptor beta chain was sequenced within a study of response to subunit inactivated influenza vaccine. This clonotype occurred many times. Trimming pared 1 base from V and 0 bases from J, leaving 6 bases between. The CDR3 runs to 14 residues. TCRdb redid the calling of the RT-PCR reads with MiXCR, one entry per CDR3 protein. This sample has 600,000 to 850,000 distinct CDR3 sequences, with around 13% found just once. The sample consisted of PBMCs from blood, taken around 15 days before vaccination. The sequence was obtained from a man between 45 and 60 years old who received an inactivated influenza vaccine. The rearrangement joins TRBV12-3 or TRBV12-4 to TRBJ1-1; D ambiguous. The CDR3 DNA reads as TGTGCCAGCAGTTTAGGAAAGATGAACACTGAAGCTTTCTTT. This sequence encodes CASSLGKMNTEAFF.